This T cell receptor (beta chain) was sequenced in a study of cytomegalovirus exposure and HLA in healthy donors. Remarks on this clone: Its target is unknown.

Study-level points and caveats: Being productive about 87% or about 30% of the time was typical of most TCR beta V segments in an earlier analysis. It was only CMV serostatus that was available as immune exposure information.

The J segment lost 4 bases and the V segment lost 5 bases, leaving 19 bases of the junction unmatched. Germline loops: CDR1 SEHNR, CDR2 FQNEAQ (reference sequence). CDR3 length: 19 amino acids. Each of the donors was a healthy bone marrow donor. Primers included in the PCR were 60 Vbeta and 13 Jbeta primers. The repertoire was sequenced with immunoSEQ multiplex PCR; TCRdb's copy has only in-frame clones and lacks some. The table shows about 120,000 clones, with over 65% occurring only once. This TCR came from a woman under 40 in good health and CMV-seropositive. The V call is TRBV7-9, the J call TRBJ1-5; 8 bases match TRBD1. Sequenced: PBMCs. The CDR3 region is CASSTIVAIDRGPNQPQHF. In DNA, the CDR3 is TGTGCCAGCAGCACCATAGTGGCCATCGACAGGGGCCCAAATCAGCCCCAGCATTTT.